The T cell receptor (beta chain) described here comes from a study of cytomegalovirus exposure and HLA in healthy donors. Germline CDR1 is MNHEY and CDR2 is SMNVEV (reference sequence). V shed 3 bases, J shed 6 bases, and the junction held 5 bases outside the gene matches. The CDR3 totals 15 residues. This clone was seen only once. The PCR had 60 Vbeta and 13 Jbeta primers. Produced via immunoSEQ multiplex PCR; TCRdb's table is partial and in-frame only. The sample includes over 150,000 clones, around four fifths of them seen just once. Material: PBMCs. This receptor was identified in a male donor in good health and CMV-seropositive. V is TRBV27 and J is TRBJ2-1, with TRBD2 matching over 10 bases. The CDR3 sequence: CASSLGLAIANEQFF. The CDR3 bases are TGTGCCAGCAGTTTGGGACTAGCGATCGCCAATGAGCAGTTCTTC.